This T cell receptor beta chain emerged from a study of blood T cell repertoires in COVID-19. Study-wide context: Samples of COVID-19 (acute and convalescent) were obtained from the United States, Italy and Spain.

Authors' methods: Nucleated cell counts were estimated from reference gene primer amplification. Produced via immunoSEQ multiplex PCR; TCRdb's table is partial and in-frame only. The V and J calls and clone size come from that table; D and trimming were worked out from the DNA. Here the sample spans about 23,000 clones, just over 90% being singletons. Germline V gene data show CDR1 as LGHDT and CDR2 as YNNKEL (reference sequence). CDR3 length: 18 residues. J was trimmed by 8 bases and V by 4 bases; bases with no gene match: 15. This chain connects TRBV3-1 (or the pseudogene TRBV3-2) to TRBJ2-1, with TRBD2 matching over 12 bases. Input material: peripheral blood. The source is a human donor in a cohort sampled during active COVID-19. CDR3 coding DNA: TGTGCCAGCAGCCGACGGCCTACTCCTAGCGGGGGGGCCTATGAGCAGTTCTTC. Translation gives CASSRRPTPSGGAYEQFF.